This T cell receptor (beta chain) was recorded in a study of shared T cell receptors in the human thymus. V lost 7 bases and J 2 bases, leaving 19 bases between the germline ends. CDR1 is MDHEN and CDR2 is SYDVKM in the germline V gene. CDR3 length equals 16 residues. Only in-frame clones appear in the TCRdb table, and some are missing; sequencing was by immunoSEQ multiplex PCR. Here the sample spans about 660,000 clones, roughly 86% being singletons. These data were likewise used in another study, on human thymus T cells. As that study records: Related research found strongly overlapping thymic repertoires in unrelated individuals.

Sequencing input: thymocytes. The V gene is TRBV28, the J gene TRBJ2-3, with unresolved D. The sequence was collected from a boy under three years old with a congenital heart defect. DNA of the CDR3: TGTGCCAGCAACGACCCATTGAGGCTTCCCACAGATACGCAGTATTTT. Translated: CASNDPLRLPTDTQYF.